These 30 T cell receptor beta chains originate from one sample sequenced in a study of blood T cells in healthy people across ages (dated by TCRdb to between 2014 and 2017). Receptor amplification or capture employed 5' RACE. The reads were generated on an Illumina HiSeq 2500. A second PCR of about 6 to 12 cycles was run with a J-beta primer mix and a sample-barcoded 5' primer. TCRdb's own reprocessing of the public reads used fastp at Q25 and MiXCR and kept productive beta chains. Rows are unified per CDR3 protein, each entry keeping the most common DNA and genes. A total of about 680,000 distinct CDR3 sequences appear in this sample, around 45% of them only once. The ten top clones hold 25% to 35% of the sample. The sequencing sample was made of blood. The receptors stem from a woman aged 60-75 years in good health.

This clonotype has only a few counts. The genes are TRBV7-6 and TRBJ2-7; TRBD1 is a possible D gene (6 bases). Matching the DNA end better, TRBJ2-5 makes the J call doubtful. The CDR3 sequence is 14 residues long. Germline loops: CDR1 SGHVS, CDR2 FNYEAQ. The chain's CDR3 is CASSYGQFGETQYF. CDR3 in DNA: TGTGCCAGCAGCTATGGACAGTTTGGAGAGACCCAGTACTTC.

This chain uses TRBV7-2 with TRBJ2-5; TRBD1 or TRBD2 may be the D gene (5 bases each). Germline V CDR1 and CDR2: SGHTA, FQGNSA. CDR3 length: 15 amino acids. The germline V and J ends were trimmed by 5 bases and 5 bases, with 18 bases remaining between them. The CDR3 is CASSRQRGERETQYF. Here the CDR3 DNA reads TGTGCCAGCAGCAGGCAAAGAGGGGAGAGGGAGACCCAGTACTTC.

The CDR3 sequence: CASSPLSRREETQYF. In DNA form, the CDR3 reads TGTGCCAGCAGTCCATTAAGTCGCAGGGAAGAGACCCAGTACTTC. The rearrangement uses TRBV28 and TRBJ2-5; possible D gene TRBD1, 5 bases. Looked up from germline, CDR1 is MDHEN and CDR2 is SYDVKM. V was trimmed by 5 bases and J by 3 bases, leaving 16 bases between them. The CDR3 extends over 15 amino acids.

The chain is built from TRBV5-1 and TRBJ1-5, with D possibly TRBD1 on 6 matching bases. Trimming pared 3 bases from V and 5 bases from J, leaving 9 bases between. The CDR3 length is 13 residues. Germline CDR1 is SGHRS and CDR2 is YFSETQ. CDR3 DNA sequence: TGCGCCAGCAGCTCAGGGGACGATCAGCCCCAGCATTTT. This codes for CASSSGDDQPQHF.

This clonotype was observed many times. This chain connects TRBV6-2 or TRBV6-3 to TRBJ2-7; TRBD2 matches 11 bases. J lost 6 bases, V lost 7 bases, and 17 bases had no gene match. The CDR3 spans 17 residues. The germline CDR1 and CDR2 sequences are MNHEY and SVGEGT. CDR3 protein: CASTVLPTSGRLTEQYF. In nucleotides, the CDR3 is TGTGCCAGCACCGTCCTACCTACTAGCGGGAGATTAACCGAGCAGTACTTC.

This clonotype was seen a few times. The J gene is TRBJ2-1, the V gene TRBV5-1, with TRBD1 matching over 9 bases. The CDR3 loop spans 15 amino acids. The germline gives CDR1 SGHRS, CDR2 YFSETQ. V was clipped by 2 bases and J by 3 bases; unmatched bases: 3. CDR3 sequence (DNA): TGCGCCAGCAGCTTCGAGACAGGGGGCTACAATGAGCAGTTCTTC. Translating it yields CASSFETGGYNEQFF.

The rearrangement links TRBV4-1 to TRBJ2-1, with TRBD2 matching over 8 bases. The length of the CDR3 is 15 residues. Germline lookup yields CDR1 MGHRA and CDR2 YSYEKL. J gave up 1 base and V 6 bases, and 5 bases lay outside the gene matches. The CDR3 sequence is CASSQRELSYNEQFF. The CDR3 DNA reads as TGCGCCAGCAGTCAGCGGGAGCTTTCCTACAATGAGCAGTTCTTC.

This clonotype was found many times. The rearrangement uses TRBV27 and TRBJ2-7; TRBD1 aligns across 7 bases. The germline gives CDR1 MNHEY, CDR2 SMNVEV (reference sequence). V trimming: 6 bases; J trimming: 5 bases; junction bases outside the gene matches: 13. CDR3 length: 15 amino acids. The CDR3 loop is CASRPTTGRTHEQYF. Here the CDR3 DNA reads TGTGCCAGCAGGCCCACGACAGGGAGAACCCACGAGCAGTACTTC.

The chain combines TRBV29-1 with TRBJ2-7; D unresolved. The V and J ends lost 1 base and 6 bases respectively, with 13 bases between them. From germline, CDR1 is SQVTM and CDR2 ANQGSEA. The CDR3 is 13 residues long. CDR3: CSVEGEVFGEQYF. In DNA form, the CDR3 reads TGCAGCGTTGAAGGAGAAGTGTTCGGCGAGCAGTACTTC.

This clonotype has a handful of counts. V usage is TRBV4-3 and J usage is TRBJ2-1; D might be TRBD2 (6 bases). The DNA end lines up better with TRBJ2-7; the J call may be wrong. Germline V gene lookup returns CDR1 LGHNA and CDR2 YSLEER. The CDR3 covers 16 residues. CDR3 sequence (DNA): TGCGCCAGCAGCCAACTCGGGGGAGTCGGTTACAATGAGCAGTACTTC. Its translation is CASSQLGGVGYNEQYF.

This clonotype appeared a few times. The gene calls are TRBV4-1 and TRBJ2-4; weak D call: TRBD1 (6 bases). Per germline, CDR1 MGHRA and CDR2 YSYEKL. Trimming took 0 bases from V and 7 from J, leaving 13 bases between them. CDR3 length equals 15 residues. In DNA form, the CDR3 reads TGCGCCAGCAGCCAAGATTTAAACAGGGCGAACATTCAGTACTTC. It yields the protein CASSQDLNRANIQYF.

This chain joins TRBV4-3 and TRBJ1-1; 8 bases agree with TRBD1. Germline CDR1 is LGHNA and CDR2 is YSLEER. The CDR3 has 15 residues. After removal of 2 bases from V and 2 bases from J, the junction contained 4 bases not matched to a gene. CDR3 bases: TGCGCCAGCAGCCAAACAGGGGGGGTTAACACTGAAGCTTTCTTT. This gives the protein CASSQTGGVNTEAFF.

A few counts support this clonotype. The CDR3 loop is CASSFEPLHTQYF. CDR3 sequence (DNA): TGTGCCAGCAGTTTCGAACCATTACATACGCAGTATTTT. This chain joins TRBV27 and TRBJ2-3; no clear D gene. The CDR3 contains 13 residues. Germline assignment: CDR1 MNHEY and CDR2 SMNVEV (reference sequence). Trimming shortened V by 3 bases and J by 7 bases, and 11 bases separated the two germline ends.

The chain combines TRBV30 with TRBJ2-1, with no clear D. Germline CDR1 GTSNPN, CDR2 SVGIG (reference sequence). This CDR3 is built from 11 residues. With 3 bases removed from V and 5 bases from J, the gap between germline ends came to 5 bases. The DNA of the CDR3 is TGTGCCTGGAGACTAAACAATGAGCAGTTCTTC. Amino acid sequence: CAWRLNNEQFF.

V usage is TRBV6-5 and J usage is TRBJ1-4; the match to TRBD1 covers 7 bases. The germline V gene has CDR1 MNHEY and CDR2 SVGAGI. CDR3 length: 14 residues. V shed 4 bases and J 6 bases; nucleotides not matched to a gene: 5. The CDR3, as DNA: TGTGCCAGCAGTTCCGGGACAGCTTATGAAAAACTGTTTTTT. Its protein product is CASSSGTAYEKLFF.

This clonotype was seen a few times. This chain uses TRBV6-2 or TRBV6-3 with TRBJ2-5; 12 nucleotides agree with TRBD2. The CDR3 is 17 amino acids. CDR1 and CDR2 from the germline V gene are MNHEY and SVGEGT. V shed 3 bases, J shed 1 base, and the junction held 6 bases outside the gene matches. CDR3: CASSYGLAGIFQETQYF. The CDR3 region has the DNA TGTGCCAGCAGTTATGGACTAGCGGGGATATTCCAAGAGACCCAGTACTTC.

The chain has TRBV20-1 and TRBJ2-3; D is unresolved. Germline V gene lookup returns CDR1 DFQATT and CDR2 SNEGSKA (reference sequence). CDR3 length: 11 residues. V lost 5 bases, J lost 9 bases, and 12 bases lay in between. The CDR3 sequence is CSAGTSSTQYF. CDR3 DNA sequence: TGCAGTGCTGGCACCTCCTCAACGCAGTATTTT.

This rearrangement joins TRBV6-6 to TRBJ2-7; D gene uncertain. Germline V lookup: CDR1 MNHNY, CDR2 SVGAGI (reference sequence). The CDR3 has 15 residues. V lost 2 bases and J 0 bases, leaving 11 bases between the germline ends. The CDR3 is CASSYGGQSSYEQYF. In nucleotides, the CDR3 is TGTGCCAGCAGTTACGGTGGCCAAAGCTCCTACGAGCAGTACTTC.

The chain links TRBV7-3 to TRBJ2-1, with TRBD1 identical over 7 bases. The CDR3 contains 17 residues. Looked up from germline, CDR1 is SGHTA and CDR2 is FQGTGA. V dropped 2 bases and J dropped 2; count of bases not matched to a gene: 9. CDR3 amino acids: CASSLDATGPPYNEQFF. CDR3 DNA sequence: TGTGCCAGCAGCTTAGACGCGACAGGGCCCCCCTACAATGAGCAGTTCTTC.

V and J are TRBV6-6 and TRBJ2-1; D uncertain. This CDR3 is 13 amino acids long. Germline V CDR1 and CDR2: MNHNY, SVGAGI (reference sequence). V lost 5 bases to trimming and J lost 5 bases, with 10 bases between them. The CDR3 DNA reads TGTGCCAGCAGTGACCTTGCGGACAATGAGCAGTTCTTC. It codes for CASSDLADNEQFF.

CDR3 region: CASSPNPGTSNTEAFF. The CDR3 nucleotides read TGCGCCAGTAGCCCGAACCCCGGGACATCGAACACTGAAGCTTTCTTT. The chain employs TRBV5-1 and TRBJ1-1, with D possibly TRBD1 on 6 matching bases. The V and J ends lost 8 bases and 1 base respectively, with 21 bases between them. Germline CDR1 and CDR2: SGHRS and YFSETQ. CDR3 length: 16 residues.

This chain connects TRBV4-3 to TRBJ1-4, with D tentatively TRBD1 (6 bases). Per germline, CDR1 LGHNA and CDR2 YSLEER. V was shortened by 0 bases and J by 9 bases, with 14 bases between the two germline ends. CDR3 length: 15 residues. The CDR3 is CASSQDWTALKKLFF. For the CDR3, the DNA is TGCGCCAGCAGCCAAGATTGGACAGCCCTTAAAAAACTGTTTTTT.

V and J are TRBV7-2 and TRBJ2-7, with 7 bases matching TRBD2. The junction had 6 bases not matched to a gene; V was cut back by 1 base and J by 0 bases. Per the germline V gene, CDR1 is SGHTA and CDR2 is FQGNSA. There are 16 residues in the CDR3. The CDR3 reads CASSLGSGTTSYEQYF. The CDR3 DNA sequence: TGTGCCAGCAGCTTAGGGAGCGGGACGACCTCCTACGAGCAGTACTTC.

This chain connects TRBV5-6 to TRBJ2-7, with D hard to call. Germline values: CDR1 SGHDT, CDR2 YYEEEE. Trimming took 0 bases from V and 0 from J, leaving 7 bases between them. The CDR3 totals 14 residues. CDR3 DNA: TGTGCCAGCAGCTTGGTGCCAGGCTCCTACGAGCAGTACTTC. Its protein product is CASSLVPGSYEQYF.

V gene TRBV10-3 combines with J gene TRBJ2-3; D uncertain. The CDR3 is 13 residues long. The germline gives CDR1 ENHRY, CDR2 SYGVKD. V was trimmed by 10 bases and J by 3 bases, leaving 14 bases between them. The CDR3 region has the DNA TGTGCCACCGCGGACGGTCCGACAGATACGCAGTATTTT. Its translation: CATADGPTDTQYF.

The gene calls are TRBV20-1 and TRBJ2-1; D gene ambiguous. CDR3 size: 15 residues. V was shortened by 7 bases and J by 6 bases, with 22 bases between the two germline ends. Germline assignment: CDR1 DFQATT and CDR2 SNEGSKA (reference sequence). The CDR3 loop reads CSGTGPPNSPNEQFF. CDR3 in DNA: TGCAGTGGGACCGGGCCTCCGAACAGCCCCAATGAGCAGTTCTTC.

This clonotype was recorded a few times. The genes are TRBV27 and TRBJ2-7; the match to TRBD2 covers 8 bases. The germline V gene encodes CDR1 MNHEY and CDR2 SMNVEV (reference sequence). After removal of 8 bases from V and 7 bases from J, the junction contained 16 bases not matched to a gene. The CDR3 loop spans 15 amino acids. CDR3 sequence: CASQPFSGTLREQYF. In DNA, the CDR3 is TGTGCCAGCCAGCCTTTTAGCGGGACCCTTCGGGAGCAGTACTTC.

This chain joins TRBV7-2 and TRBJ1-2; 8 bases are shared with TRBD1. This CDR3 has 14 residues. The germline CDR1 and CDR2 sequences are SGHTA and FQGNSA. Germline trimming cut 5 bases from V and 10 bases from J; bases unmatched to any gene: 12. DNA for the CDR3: TGTGCCAGCAGCCCGGCCTATTCGACAGGGGACTACACCTTC. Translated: CASSPAYSTGDYTF.

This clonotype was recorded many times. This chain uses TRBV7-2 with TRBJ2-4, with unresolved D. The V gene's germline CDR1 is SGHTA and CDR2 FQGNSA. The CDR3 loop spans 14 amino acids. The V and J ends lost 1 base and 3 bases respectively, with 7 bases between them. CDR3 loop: CASSLGGNKNIQYF. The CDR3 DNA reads TGTGCCAGCAGCTTAGGGGGAAACAAAAACATTCAGTACTTC. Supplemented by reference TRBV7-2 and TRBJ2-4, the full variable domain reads GAGVSQSPSNKVTEKGKDVELRCDPISGHTALYWYRQSLGQGLEFLIYFQGNSAPDKSGLPSDRFSAERTGGSVSTLTIQRTQQEDSAVYLCASSLGGNKNIQYFGAGTRLSVL.

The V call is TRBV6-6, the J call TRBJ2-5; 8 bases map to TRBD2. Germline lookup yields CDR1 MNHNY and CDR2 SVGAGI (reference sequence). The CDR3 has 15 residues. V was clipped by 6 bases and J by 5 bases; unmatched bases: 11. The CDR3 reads CASRPPGLGAETQYF. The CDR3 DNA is TGTGCCAGCAGGCCCCCGGGACTAGGGGCGGAGACCCAGTACTTC.